The 19 T cell receptor beta chains reported below all come from one sample, sequenced in a study of regulatory T cells in long-lasting Graves disease. As to time point: persistent/refractory GD, antithyroid drugs over 5 years with positive TRAb. RNA from PBMCs was the source of the TCR library. Investigators prepared the TCR beta libraries by applying iRepertoire HTBI primers and Arm-PCR of CDR3 regions. A single record per CDR3 protein comes from TCRdb applying MiXCR to the multiplex PCR reads. The sample includes roughly 400,000 distinct CDR3 sequences, less than 25% of them seen just once. The material was peripheral blood mononuclear cells (PBMCs), obtained when the disease was refractory, from a patient treated with antithyroid drugs. The receptors were sampled from a female donor with Graves disease.

This clonotype was seen more than once but under ten times. J is TRBJ2-6 and V is TRBV18; D gene ambiguous. The CDR3 totals 17 residues. With 2 bases removed from V and 0 bases from J, the gap between germline ends came to 11 bases. Germline V CDR1 and CDR2: KGHSH, LQKENI. In DNA form, the CDR3 reads TGTGCCAGCTCACCATTGGGCAGTAGCTCTGGGGCCAACGTCCTGACTTTC. This sequence encodes CASSPLGSSSGANVLTF.

The chain links TRBV6-1 to TRBJ2-7; TRBD1 matches 7 bases. V shed 8 bases and J 2 bases; nucleotides not matched to a gene: 12. The CDR3 loop spans 15 amino acids. CDR1 is MNHNS, CDR2 SASEGT, per germline. DNA for the CDR3: TGTGCCAGCGGACCTTATAGACAGGGCGCCTACGAGCAGTACTTC. As protein: CASGPYRQGAYEQYF.

The chain links TRBV19 to TRBJ1-5, with D perhaps matching TRBD1 (5 bases). The V gene's germline CDR1 is LNHDA and CDR2 SQIVND (reference sequence). Trimming shortened V by 3 bases and J by 2 bases, and 11 bases separated the two germline ends. This CDR3 is built from 15 residues. The CDR3 DNA sequence: TGTGCCAGTAGTATTCAGGGATTGGGCAATCAGCCCCAGCATTTT. It specifies CASSIQGLGNQPQHF. Full variable domain (rest looked up from reference TRBV19 and TRBJ1-5): DGGITQSPKYLFRKEGQNVTLSCEQNLNHDAMYWYRQDPGQGLRLIYYSQIVNDFQKGDIAEGYSVSREKKESFPLTVTSAQKNPTAFYLCASSIQGLGNQPQHFGDGTRLSIL.

This clonotype has a count of ten or more. The chain combines TRBV27 with TRBJ1-5; D ambiguous. The germline CDR1 and CDR2 sequences are MNHEY and SMNVEV (reference sequence). Trimming left V 0 bases short and J 6 bases short, with 6 bases between. CDR3 size: 13 residues. As DNA, the CDR3 is TGTGCCAGCAGTTTATCGAGGTTTCAGCCCCAGCATTTT. It is translated as CASSLSRFQPQHF.

The chain employs TRBV7-2 and TRBJ1-1; no clear D gene. The CDR3 has 15 residues. The V end was cut by 4 bases, the J end by 7 bases, with 19 bases between. Germline V gives CDR1 SGHTA, CDR2 FQGNSA. The CDR3 DNA is TGTGCCAGCAGCTCCCCGGAAACTGTAGGAGGTGAAGCTTTCTTT. It encodes CASSSPETVGGEAFF.

This clonotype was found many times. CDR3 loop: CASGLGVDREDQPQHF. Written as DNA, the CDR3 is TGTGCCAGCGGTCTAGGGGTTGACAGGGAAGATCAGCCCCAGCATTTT. The chain recombines TRBV28 with TRBJ1-5; 7 bases are a match to TRBD1. The trim removed 8 bases at V and 5 bases at J, leaving 15 bases unmatched. The CDR3 has 16 amino acids. Germline V lookup: CDR1 MDHEN, CDR2 SYDVKM.

A few counts support this clonotype. The CDR3 spells CASTDAGYGYTF. For the CDR3, the DNA is TGTGCCTCTACGGACGCAGGCTATGGCTACACCTTC. J is TRBJ1-2 and V is TRBV19; D is unresolved. Per germline, CDR1 LNHDA and CDR2 SQIVND (reference sequence). The CDR3 is 12 amino acids. Trimming took off 11 bases at V and 4 bases at J, with 14 bases between the two ends.

The rearrangement uses TRBV5-1 and TRBJ2-5, with TRBD1 matching over 7 bases. CDR3 length equals 15 residues. The J segment lost 5 bases and the V segment lost 0 bases, leaving 7 bases of the junction unmatched. Germline V lookup: CDR1 SGHRS, CDR2 YFSETQ. For the CDR3, the DNA is TGCGCCAGCAGCTTGGGACAGGGAGATCGGGAGACCCAGTACTTC. Its translation is CASSLGQGDRETQYF.

This clonotype showed up many times. J is TRBJ1-2 and V is TRBV7-9, with 7 nucleotides matching TRBD1. This CDR3 contains 14 residues. CDR1 SEHNR and CDR2 FQNEAQ come from the germline V gene (reference sequence). V lost 5 bases and J lost 4; bases outside the gene matches: 7. The CDR3 here is CASSPLQGTYGYTF. CDR3 in DNA: TGTGCCAGCAGCCCATTACAGGGGACCTATGGCTACACCTTC.

This clonotype was found many times. The genes are TRBV7-3 and TRBJ2-7; TRBD1 aligns across 12 bases. The V gene's germline CDR1 is SGHTA and CDR2 FQGTGA. This CDR3 has 13 residues. The V segment lost 8 bases and the J segment 6 bases; nucleotides outside the gene matches: 5. The CDR3 DNA follows: TGTGCCAGCGGGACAGGGGGCGGACGCGAGCAGTACTTC. Translation: CASGTGGGREQYF.

The CDR3 protein is CASTEEGQGGQYF. CDR3 coding DNA: TGTGCCAGCACCGAAGAGGGACAGGGTGGGCAGTACTTC. V gene TRBV6-2 or TRBV6-3 combines with J gene TRBJ2-7; 9 bases line up with TRBD1. Germline V gene sequence: CDR1 MNHEY, CDR2 SVGEGT. V was pared by 7 bases and J by 9 bases, with 10 bases of the junction left unmatched. This CDR3 region has 13 residues.

This clonotype was counted only a few times. The chain recombines TRBV25-1 with TRBJ2-2; TRBD1 might be the D (6 bases). The length of the CDR3 is 18 residues. Trimming stripped 7 bases from V and 4 bases from J, with 25 bases between. Germline-derived CDR1 and CDR2 are MGHDK and SYGVNS. The CDR3 sequence is CASTSEFARGIGTGELFF. The DNA for the CDR3 is TGTGCCAGCACAAGTGAATTCGCCAGGGGTATCGGCACCGGGGAGCTGTTTTTT.

This rearrangement joins TRBV20-1 to TRBJ1-2; TRBD1 agrees at 8 bases. CDR3 size: 19 residues. The V segment lost 3 bases and the J segment 0 bases; nucleotides outside the gene matches: 18. Germline loops: CDR1 DFQATT, CDR2 SNEGSKA (reference sequence). CDR3: CSASLDRVEAGVPNYGYTF. CDR3 nucleotide sequence: TGCAGTGCTAGCCTGGACAGGGTGGAAGCCGGAGTCCCTAACTATGGCTACACCTTC.

This clonotype was detected only a few times. J is TRBJ2-1 and V is TRBV12-3 or TRBV12-4; 11 nucleotides agree with TRBD2. This CDR3 comprises 17 residues. The ends lost 3 bases at V and 1 base at J; junction bases unmatched: 5. The CDR3 region has the DNA TGTGCCAGCAGTTTCTGGCCTAGCGGGAGGTCCTACAATGAGCAGTTCTTC. Its protein product is CASSFWPSGRSYNEQFF.

This clonotype came up a few times. The chain combines TRBV7-2 with TRBJ2-7; tentatively, D is TRBD1 (6 bases). V lost 2 bases and J lost 1, with 12 bases in between. The CDR3 runs 15 residues. Germline CDR1 reads SGHTA; CDR2 reads FQGNSA. For the CDR3, the DNA is TGTGCCAGCAGCTTACAACAGGGTATTTCCTACGAGCAGTACTTC. Translation gives CASSLQQGISYEQYF.

V is TRBV5-5 and J is TRBJ1-5, with D perhaps matching TRBD1 (6 bases). The germline CDR1 and CDR2 sequences are SGHKS and YYEKEE (reference sequence). This CDR3 has 19 amino acids. V lost 4 bases, J lost 5 bases, and 28 bases lay in between. The CDR3 nucleotides are TGTGCCAGCAGCCTTGACTTCTTTATTTACAGGGAAATAGATCAGCCCCAGCATTTT. This gives the protein CASSLDFFIYREIDQPQHF.

This clonotype was counted only a few times. The CDR3 loop is CAWSVRNNEQFF. The CDR3 DNA sequence: TGTGCCTGGAGTGTAAGGAACAATGAGCAGTTCTTC. The chain carries TRBV30 and TRBJ2-1; D ambiguous. Per germline, CDR1 GTSNPN and CDR2 SVGIG (reference sequence). The CDR3 extends over 12 amino acids. The V gene lost 0 bases and the J gene lost 5 bases, with 5 bases spanning the gap. Filled out from reference TRBV30 and TRBJ2-1, the complete variable domain reads SQTIHQWPATLVQPVGSPLSLECTVEGTSNPNLYWYRQAAGRGLQLLFYSVGIGQISSEVPQNLSASRPQDRQFILSSKKLLLSDSGFYLCAWSVRNNEQFFGPGTRLTVL.

This clonotype was found a few times. This chain connects TRBV27 to TRBJ2-2, with 9 bases lining up with TRBD2. The CDR3 totals 15 residues. Trimming took 5 bases from V and 5 from J; bases not matched to a gene: 6. Germline CDR1 and CDR2: MNHEY and SMNVEV (reference sequence). The CDR3 DNA follows: TGTGCCAGCAGTCGACTAGCGGTCGGTACCGGGGAGCTGTTTTTT. It yields the protein CASSRLAVGTGELFF.

This clonotype was detected ten times or more. The chain has TRBV7-3 and TRBJ2-5; the match to TRBD2 covers 10 bases. V trimming: 6 bases; J trimming: 3 bases; junction bases outside the gene matches: 7. There are 15 residues in the CDR3. Germline V gene lookup returns CDR1 SGHTA and CDR2 FQGTGA. The CDR3 here is CASSTGTSEKETQYF. CDR3 sequence (DNA): TGTGCCAGCAGTACCGGGACTAGCGAAAAAGAGACCCAGTACTTC. The full variable domain, in which reference TRBV7-3 and TRBJ2-5 provide the parts outside the CDR3, is GAGVSQTPSNKVTEKGKYVELRCDPISGHTALYWYRQSLGQGPEFLIYFQGTGAADDSGLPNDRFFAVRPEGSVSTLKIQRTERGDSAVYLCASSTGTSEKETQYFGPGTRLLVL.